The clone carrying this TCR beta chain has a handful of counts. The antigen remains undetermined. The data derive from a study of cytomegalovirus exposure and HLA in healthy donors. Regarding the study as a whole: HLA alleles were associated with around 17,000 TCR beta sequences in a later analysis at 0.05 false discovery rate. Reportedly, cytomegalovirus status was diagnosed with high sensitivity and specificity. In a later analysis, V- and J-gene trimming of beta chains associated with a DCLRE1C missense variant, replicated independently.

PCR employed 60 Vbeta and 13 Jbeta primers. In the authors' workflow: An analysis that came later counted 77 million or so unique TCR beta chains, around 10 million shared. TCRdb's copy holds only in-frame clones and misses some; the assay was immunoSEQ multiplex PCR. Clone size and V and J calls were adopted from that table, with D and trimming inferred from the DNA. The sample shows about 120,000 clones, roughly 80% of them seen only once. The sequencing input was PBMCs. This TCR was recovered from a woman aged 30 to 39 in good health and CMV-seronegative.

CDR3 protein: CASSRYAGTSGRGTQYF. CDR3 nucleotide sequence: TGTGCCAGCAGTCGATACGCCGGGACTAGCGGGCGGGGGACCCAGTACTTC. V is TRBV5-4 and J is TRBJ2-5; TRBD2 agrees at 12 bases. There are 17 residues in the CDR3. Looked up from germline, CDR1 is SGHNT and CDR2 is YYREEE (reference sequence). The junction had 15 bases not matched to a gene; V was cut back by 5 bases and J by 7 bases.